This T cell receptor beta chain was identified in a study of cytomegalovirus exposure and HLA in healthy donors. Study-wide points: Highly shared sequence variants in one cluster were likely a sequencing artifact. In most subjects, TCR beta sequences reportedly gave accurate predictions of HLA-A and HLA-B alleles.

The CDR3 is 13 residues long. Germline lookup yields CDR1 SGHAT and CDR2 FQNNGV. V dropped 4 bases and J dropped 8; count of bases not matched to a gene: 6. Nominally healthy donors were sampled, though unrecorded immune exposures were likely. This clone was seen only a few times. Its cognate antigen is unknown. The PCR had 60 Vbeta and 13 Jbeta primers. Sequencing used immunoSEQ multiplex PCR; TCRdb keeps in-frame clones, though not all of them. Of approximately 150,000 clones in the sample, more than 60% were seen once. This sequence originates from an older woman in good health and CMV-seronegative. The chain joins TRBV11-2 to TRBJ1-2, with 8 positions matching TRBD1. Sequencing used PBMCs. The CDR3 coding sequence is TGTGCCAGCAGCTCGGACAGGGCGTGGGGCTACACCTTC. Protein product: CASSSDRAWGYTF.